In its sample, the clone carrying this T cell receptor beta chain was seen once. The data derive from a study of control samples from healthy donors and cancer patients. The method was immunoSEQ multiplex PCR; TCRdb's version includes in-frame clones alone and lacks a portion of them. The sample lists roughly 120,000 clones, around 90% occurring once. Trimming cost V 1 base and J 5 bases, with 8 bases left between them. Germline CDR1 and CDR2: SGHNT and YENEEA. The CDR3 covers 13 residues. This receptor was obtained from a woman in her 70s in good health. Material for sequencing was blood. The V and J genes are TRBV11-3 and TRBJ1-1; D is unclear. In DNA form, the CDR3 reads TGTGCCAGCAGCTTAGGTCGGGGTACTGAAGCTTTCTTT. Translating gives CASSLGRGTEAFF.